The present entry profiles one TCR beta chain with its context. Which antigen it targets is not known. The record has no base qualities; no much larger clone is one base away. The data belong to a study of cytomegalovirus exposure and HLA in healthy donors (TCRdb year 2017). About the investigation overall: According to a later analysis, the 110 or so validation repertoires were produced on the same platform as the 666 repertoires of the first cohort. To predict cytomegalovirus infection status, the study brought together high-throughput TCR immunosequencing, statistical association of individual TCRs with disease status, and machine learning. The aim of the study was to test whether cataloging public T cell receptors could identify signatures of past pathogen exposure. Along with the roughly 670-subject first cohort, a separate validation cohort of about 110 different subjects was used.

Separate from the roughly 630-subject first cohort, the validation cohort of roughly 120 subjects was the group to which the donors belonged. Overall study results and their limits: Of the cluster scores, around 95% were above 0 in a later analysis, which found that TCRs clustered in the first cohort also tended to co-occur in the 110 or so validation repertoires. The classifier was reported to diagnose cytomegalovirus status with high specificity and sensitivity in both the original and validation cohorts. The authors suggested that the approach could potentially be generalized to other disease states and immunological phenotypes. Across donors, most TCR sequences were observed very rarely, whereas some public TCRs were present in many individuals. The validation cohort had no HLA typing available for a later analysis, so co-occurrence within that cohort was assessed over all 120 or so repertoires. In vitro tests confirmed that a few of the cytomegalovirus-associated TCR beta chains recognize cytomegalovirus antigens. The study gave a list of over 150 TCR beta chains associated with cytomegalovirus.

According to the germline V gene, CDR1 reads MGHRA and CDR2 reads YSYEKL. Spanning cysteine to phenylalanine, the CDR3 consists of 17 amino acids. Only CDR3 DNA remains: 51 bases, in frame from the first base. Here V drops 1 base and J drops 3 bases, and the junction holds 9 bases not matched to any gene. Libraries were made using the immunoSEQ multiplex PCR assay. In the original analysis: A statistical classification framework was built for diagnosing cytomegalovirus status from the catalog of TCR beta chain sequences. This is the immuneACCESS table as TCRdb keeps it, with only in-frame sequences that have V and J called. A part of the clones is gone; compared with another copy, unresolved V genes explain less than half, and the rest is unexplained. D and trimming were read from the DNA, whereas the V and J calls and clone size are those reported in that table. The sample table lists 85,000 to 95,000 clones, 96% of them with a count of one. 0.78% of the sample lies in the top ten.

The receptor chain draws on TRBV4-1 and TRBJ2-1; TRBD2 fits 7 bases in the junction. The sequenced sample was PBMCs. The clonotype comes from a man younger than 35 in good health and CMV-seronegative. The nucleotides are TGCGCCAGCAGCCAAGTTGGGCTAGCGGCTAACTACAATGAGCAGTTCTTC. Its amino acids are CASSQVGLAANYNEQFF.